A single T cell receptor (beta chain) is shown here with its context. This entry comes from a study of T cells in localized non-small cell lung cancer. The method was immunoSEQ multiplex PCR; TCRdb's version includes in-frame clones alone and lacks a portion of them. The sample lists under 65,000 clones, 80% to 90% occurring once. The V gene's germline CDR1 is SGHTA and CDR2 FQGTGA. The CDR3 is 18 residues long. The V segment lost 5 bases and the J segment 0 bases; nucleotides outside the gene matches: 13. The sample here was peripheral blood, taken before any cancer treatment. The chain couples TRBV7-3 to TRBJ2-1; 7 bases align to TRBD2. The sequence was collected from a man aged 35 to 69 with stage I squamous cell lung carcinoma. The CDR3 here is CASSKPTGTTTSYNEQFF. The CDR3 DNA is TGTGCCAGCAGCAAGCCGACCGGGACTACAACCTCCTACAATGAGCAGTTCTTC.